The 16 T cell receptor beta chains presented below share a single source sample, sequenced in a study of blood T cell repertoires in COVID-19. Assay used: immunoSEQ multiplex PCR; TCRdb lists only in-frame clones, some missing. The sample includes 190,000 or so clones, around 85% of them seen just once. The material sequenced was peripheral blood. Every receptor here comes from a woman in her 70s with acute or convalescent COVID-19.

This clone was detected only a few times. The J gene is TRBJ2-1, the V gene TRBV14; D is possibly TRBD2 (6 bases). CDR1 is SGHDN and CDR2 is FVKESK in the germline V gene. This CDR3 contains 16 residues. Trimming shortened V by 0 bases and J by 6 bases, and 15 bases separated the two germline ends. CDR3 DNA sequence: TGTGCCAGCAGCCAAGATTTCGGGCTAGCGAGCAATGAGCAGTTCTTC. As protein: CASSQDFGLASNEQFF.

V and J are TRBV7-2 and TRBJ1-4; no clear D. There are 15 residues in the CDR3. Germline values: CDR1 SGHTA, CDR2 FQGNSA. V dropped 4 bases and J dropped 8 bases, with 17 bases sitting between them. CDR3 amino acids: CASSSRSQRGEKLFF. The DNA of the CDR3 is TGTGCCAGCAGCTCTAGGTCCCAAAGAGGCGAAAAACTGTTTTTT.

This chain uses TRBV6-2 or TRBV6-3 with TRBJ2-2; 12 bases align to TRBD1. The junction had 1 base not matched to a gene; V was cut back by 2 bases and J by 6 bases. The germline V gene encodes CDR1 MNHEY and CDR2 SVGEGT. This CDR3 has 15 residues. The CDR3 region is CASSYGTGGSGELFF. In DNA form, the CDR3 reads TGTGCCAGCAGTTACGGGACAGGGGGCTCCGGGGAGCTGTTTTTT.

In nucleotides, the CDR3 is TGTGCCAGCTCATTTCAGAGCGGGAGTCACTACGAGCAGTACTTC. Amino acid sequence: CASSFQSGSHYEQYF. This chain joins TRBV18 and TRBJ2-7, with 8 bases aligning to TRBD2. Germline CDR1 is KGHSH and CDR2 is LQKENI. CDR3 length: 15 amino acids. V dropped 5 bases and J dropped 3; count of bases not matched to a gene: 9.

Regarding this clone: The junction departs from germline at one end; a sequencing error may be responsible. CDR3 protein: CASSLAGPYEQYF. CDR3 DNA: TGTGCCAGCAGTCTAGCGGGGCCCTACGAGCAGTACTTC. This chain joins TRBV12-3 or TRBV12-4 and TRBJ2-7; 9 bases are shared with TRBD2. This CDR3 region has 13 residues.

Concerning this clone itself: At one boundary the junction diverges from the germline segment, which might be a read error. This chain joins TRBV5-4 and TRBJ2-5, with TRBD1 identical over 8 bases. Germline assignment: CDR1 SGHNT and CDR2 YYREEE (reference sequence). The CDR3 has 14 amino acids. The CDR3 coding sequence is TGTGCCAGCAGCTCTGGACAGGGCCAACAGACCCAGTACTTC. Amino acid sequence: CASSSGQGQQTQYF.

As regards this clone: Within the sample, other DNA sequences also encode this same CDR3. The chain has TRBV6-5 and TRBJ1-1, with TRBD1 as a possible D gene (5 bases). The CDR3 runs 15 residues. Trimming cost V 0 bases and J 5 bases, with 13 bases left between them. Per the germline V gene, CDR1 is MNHEY and CDR2 is SVGAGI. CDR3 nucleotides: TGTGCCAGCAGTTACTCGAGGGAGGGGAGGACTGAAGCTTTCTTT. Its protein product is CASSYSREGRTEAFF.

This clone was recorded a few times. DNA of the CDR3: TGTGCCACCAGCAGAGCCTTAAATGAAAAACTGTTTTTT. The encoded protein is CATSRALNEKLFF. The chain joins TRBV15 to TRBJ1-4; D call uncertain. This CDR3 region has 13 residues. Trimming cost V 1 base and J 5 bases, with 5 bases left between them. Germline assignment: CDR1 LNHNV and CDR2 YYDKDF (reference sequence).

This chain links TRBV4-2 with TRBJ1-1; possibly TRBD1 for D (5 bases). CDR3 length equals 15 residues. The germline CDR1 and CDR2 sequences are LGHNA and YNFKEQ. Deletions cut 4 bases from V and 1 base from J, with 13 bases between. The CDR3 DNA reads TGTGCCAGCAGCCCGTCGCCGCAGGGGAACACTGAAGCTTTCTTT. Amino acids: CASSPSPQGNTEAFF.

In DNA form, the CDR3 reads TGTGCCAGCACCCTCGGGACCGGGGAGCTGTTTTTT. Translated, it gives CASTLGTGELFF. The V and J genes are TRBV11-3 and TRBJ2-2, with no clear D. CDR3 length equals 12 residues. In germline, CDR1 is SGHNT, CDR2 YENEEA. V lost 7 bases, J lost 5 bases, and 8 bases lay in between.

This clone was recorded once. The genes are TRBV7-8 and TRBJ1-5; 7 positions agree with TRBD1. J lost 4 bases, V lost 1 base, and 7 bases had no gene match. This CDR3 spans 16 amino acids. Germline CDR1 is SGHVS and CDR2 is FQNEAQ. CDR3 bases: TGTGCCAGCAGCTTAGGGGCAGGGGGAACAAATCAGCCCCAGCATTTT. It codes for CASSLGAGGTNQPQHF.

The chain carries TRBV28 and TRBJ1-6, with TRBD1 matching over 8 bases. V lost 6 bases, J lost 6 bases, and 4 bases stayed unmatched. Looked up from germline, CDR1 is MDHEN and CDR2 is SYDVKM. The CDR3 runs 14 residues. CDR3 nucleotide sequence: TGTGCCAGCAGCTTGGACAGGGCTAATTCACCCCTCCACTTT. Its translation is CASSLDRANSPLHF.

This chain uses TRBV5-1 with TRBJ1-4; TRBD1 might be the D (5 bases). CDR3 length: 15 residues. Germline CDR1 is SGHRS and CDR2 is YFSETQ. V was shortened by 0 bases and J by 0 bases, with 6 bases between the two germline ends. The CDR3 spells CASSLGQSTNEKLFF. In DNA, the CDR3 is TGCGCCAGCAGCTTGGGACAGTCAACTAATGAAAAACTGTTTTTT.

The chain recombines TRBV19 with TRBJ2-1; D may be TRBD1 (7 bases). Germline loops: CDR1 LNHDA, CDR2 SQIVND (reference sequence). The CDR3 is 15 amino acids. V was pared by 3 bases and J by 6 bases, with 15 bases between. CDR3 sequence reads: CASSIGQVRGNEQFF. DNA for the CDR3: TGTGCCAGTAGTATCGGACAGGTGCGGGGCAATGAGCAGTTCTTC.

The genes are TRBV10-2 and TRBJ1-3; D uncertain. Germline CDR1 is WSHSY and CDR2 is SAAADI. V dropped 3 bases and J dropped 0 bases, with 6 bases sitting between them. This CDR3 has 14 residues. In DNA, the CDR3 is TGCGCCAGCAGTGACCAGGTCTCTGGAAACACCATATATTTT. This encodes CASSDQVSGNTIYF.

The chain has TRBV2 and TRBJ1-3, with TRBD1 matching over 12 bases. V lost 5 bases, J lost 3 bases, and 11 bases stayed unmatched. This CDR3 is 18 amino acids long. The germline CDR1 and CDR2 sequences are SNHLY and FYNNEI. The CDR3 region has the DNA TGTGCCAGCAGTCTATTGGGACAGGGGGCCAGAGGTGGAAACACCATATATTTT. Translating it yields CASSLLGQGARGGNTIYF.